Each of the 20 T cell receptor beta chains below was sequenced from the same sample in a study of neurological immune-mediated disorders (dated by TCRdb to about 2019). Receptor amplification or capture employed 5' RACE. Sequencing was carried out with an Illumina HiSeq 2500. The public reads were quality trimmed at Q25 with fastp and then assembled into clones with MiXCR by TCRdb, keeping productive beta chains. Entries that share a CDR3 protein sequence are merged under the most common genes and DNA. In all, the sample holds 81,000 or so distinct CDR3 sequences, and 13% of those were seen once. Clones ranked in the top ten supply about 5% of the sample. What this sample's time point label stands for: longitudinal time-point 2. The specimen sequenced was PBMCs. All receptors derive from a female donor with HTLV-1-associated myelopathy (HAM/TSP).

The gene calls are TRBV5-4 and TRBJ2-3; 9 positions match TRBD2. There are 15 residues in the CDR3. With V trimmed by 3 bases and J by 0 bases, 2 bases remained unmatched. Germline V gene sequence: CDR1 SGHNT, CDR2 YYREEE (reference sequence). CDR3 protein: CASSSLAGSTDTQYF. DNA of the CDR3: TGTGCCAGCAGCTCTCTAGCGGGGAGCACAGATACGCAGTATTTT.

This clonotype was seen repeatedly, ten times or more. The chain employs TRBV4-1 and TRBJ2-7, with a tentative D call TRBD2 (6 bases). Germline lookup yields CDR1 MGHRA and CDR2 YSYEKL. The CDR3 runs to 16 residues. The V end was cut by 0 bases, the J end by 6 bases, with 18 bases between. CDR3 nucleotides: TGCGCCAGCAGCCAAGATAGAGTAGAGACTAGTGGCGAGCAGTACTTC. Its protein product is CASSQDRVETSGEQYF.

This rearrangement joins TRBV20-1 to TRBJ1-1; D ambiguous. V lost 7 bases, J lost 5 bases, and 17 bases lay in between. This CDR3 comprises 13 residues. Germline V lookup: CDR1 DFQATT, CDR2 SNEGSKA (reference sequence). CDR3 residues: CSVSPRGATEAFF. The CDR3 nucleotides are TGCAGTGTTTCGCCAAGAGGAGCGACTGAAGCTTTCTTT.

This clonotype was observed at least ten times. The V call is TRBV3-1, the J call TRBJ2-1, with TRBD1 as a possible D gene (6 bases). This CDR3 is built from 16 residues. The ends were cut back, 8 bases at V and 6 bases at J, with 23 bases in the middle. The germline V gene has CDR1 LGHDT and CDR2 YNNKEL (reference sequence). The CDR3 DNA follows: TGTGCCAGCGGAAATGGGGGCCTGGATAGTGGCAATGAGCAGTTCTTC. Amino acids: CASGNGGLDSGNEQFF.

This clonotype was counted only a few times. This chain connects TRBV15 to TRBJ1-5, with D unclear. V lost 0 bases to trimming and J lost 0 bases, with 6 bases between them. This CDR3 has 15 amino acids. Germline-derived CDR1 and CDR2 are LNHNV and YYDKDF (reference sequence). CDR3 DNA: TGTGCCACCAGCAGAGAACCGTATAGCAATCAGCCCCAGCATTTT. Protein: CATSREPYSNQPQHF.

This clonotype came up many times. This rearrangement joins TRBV9 to TRBJ2-7; TRBD2 matches at 10 bases. The CDR3 sequence is 16 residues long. J lost 1 base, V lost 3 bases, and 7 bases had no gene match. CDR1 and CDR2 from the germline V gene are SGDLS and YYNGEE. The CDR3 is CASSASSGGASYEQYF. In DNA form, the CDR3 reads TGTGCCAGCAGCGCTTCGAGCGGGGGGGCTTCCTACGAGCAGTACTTC.

In the case of this clonotype: One end of the junction is discordant with germline, which a read error may explain. The chain employs TRBV5-6 and TRBJ2-5; TRBD1 or TRBD2 may be the D gene (6 bases each). Germline V gene data show CDR1 as SGHDT and CDR2 as YYEEEE. The CDR3 is made up of 15 amino acids. CDR3 nucleotide sequence: TGTGTCAGCAGCTTGGGACCGGGGGCGGAGGAGACCCAGTACTTC. Its protein is CVSSLGPGAEETQYF.

This clonotype showed up many times. The gene calls are TRBV20-1 and TRBJ2-1, with D perhaps assigned TRBD1 or TRBD2 (5 bases each). The V end was cut by 4 bases, the J end by 5 bases, with 12 bases between. Germline CDR1 is DFQATT and CDR2 is SNEGSKA (reference sequence). The CDR3 consists of 13 residues. CDR3 coding DNA: TGCAGTGCTACTTACGGGACGCACAATGAGCAGTTCTTC. Translated, it gives CSATYGTHNEQFF.

This clonotype was found many times. V is TRBV6-5 and J is TRBJ2-3, with D hard to call. The CDR3 contains 15 residues. Looked up from germline, CDR1 is MNHEY and CDR2 is SVGAGI. V lost 0 bases and J 2 bases, leaving 9 bases between the germline ends. In nucleotides, the CDR3 is TGTGCCAGCAGTTACTCGCGTGGTTTCACAGATACGCAGTATTTT. This gives the protein CASSYSRGFTDTQYF.

This clonotype was counted between two and nine times. The rearrangement joins TRBV7-9 to TRBJ1-1; D is perhaps TRBD1 (6 bases). Trimming removed 6 bases at V and 4 bases at J, with 15 bases between. CDR1 and CDR2 from the germline V gene are SEHNR and FQNEAQ (reference sequence). This CDR3 is 14 amino acids long. CDR3 sequence (DNA): TGTGCCAGCAGTTCACAGGGCGGAGGCACTGAAGCTTTCTTT. Protein: CASSSQGGGTEAFF.

This clonotype was seen a few times. The chain joins TRBV9 to TRBJ2-1, with 9 bases identical to TRBD2. V lost 0 bases to trimming and J lost 1 base; unmatched junction nucleotides: 8. Germline V gene lookup returns CDR1 SGDLS and CDR2 YYNGEE. The CDR3 is made up of 18 amino acids. In DNA, the CDR3 is TGTGCCAGCAGCGTAGGAATTAGCGGGGGCGCGTCCTACAATGAGCAGTTCTTC. Its protein product is CASSVGISGGASYNEQFF.

This clonotype was seen ten or more times. J is TRBJ1-5 and V is TRBV6-5; no clear D. The CDR3 sequence is 14 residues long. V was trimmed by 6 bases and J by 1 base, leaving 10 bases between them. Germline CDR1 MNHEY, CDR2 SVGAGI. CDR3 sequence (DNA): TGTGCCAGCAGCCCCGTAGGAAGCAATCAGCCCCAGCATTTT. Protein product: CASSPVGSNQPQHF.

On this clonotype itself: This may arise from a read error, as a much more abundant clone is one base away. The DNA of the CDR3 is TGTGCCAGTTATAGGAAAGGGGACTTCGAAAAACTGTTTTTT. Translating it yields CASYRKGDFEKLFF. The chain is built from TRBV28 and TRBJ1-4; maybe TRBD1 (5 bases). There are 14 residues in the CDR3. The ends were cut back, 9 bases at V and 8 bases at J, with 19 bases in the middle. The V gene's germline CDR1 is MDHEN and CDR2 SYDVKM.

This clonotype was counted many times. The chain links TRBV28 to TRBJ2-3; 12 bases match TRBD2. With 8 bases clipped from V and 3 bases from J, the junction kept 6 bases outside the gene matches. CDR1 is MDHEN, CDR2 SYDVKM, per germline. The CDR3 has 15 residues. In DNA, the CDR3 is TGTGCCAGCGGAGTGACTAGCGGGGGAACAGATACGCAGTATTTT. This codes for CASGVTSGGTDTQYF.

V usage is TRBV2 and J usage is TRBJ2-3; 8 nucleotides align to TRBD1. Germline CDR1 is SNHLY and CDR2 is FYNNEI. The CDR3 spans 15 residues. Trimming took 5 bases from V and 2 from J; bases not matched to a gene: 6. The CDR3 loop is CASSKPTGVTDTQYF. The CDR3 coding sequence is TGTGCCAGCAGTAAGCCGACAGGGGTCACAGATACGCAGTATTTT.

This chain connects TRBV24-1 to TRBJ2-1, with 11 bases fitting TRBD2. The CDR3 extends over 16 amino acids. V was clipped by 4 bases and J by 10 bases; unmatched bases: 11. The germline CDR1 and CDR2 sequences are KGHDR and SFDVKD. The chain's CDR3 is CATSDPGLAVRGEQFF. As DNA, the CDR3 is TGTGCCACCAGTGACCCGGGACTAGCGGTTAGGGGCGAGCAGTTCTTC.

This clonotype showed up many times. The V gene is TRBV14, the J gene TRBJ1-1; D is ambiguous. Trimming removed 1 base from V and 0 bases from J, with 12 bases in between. CDR1 SGHDN and CDR2 FVKESK come from the germline V gene. This CDR3 comprises 16 residues. CDR3 in amino acids: CASSQVIGRLNTEAFF. The CDR3 nucleotides are TGTGCCAGCAGCCAAGTGATTGGACGGTTGAACACTGAAGCTTTCTTT.

The chain links TRBV5-5 to TRBJ2-7, with D perhaps matching TRBD1 (5 bases). CDR3 size: 13 residues. The V gene lost 0 bases and the J gene lost 3 bases, with 7 bases spanning the gap. Germline V lookup: CDR1 SGHKS, CDR2 YYEKEE (reference sequence). CDR3 region: CASSLGQYYEQYF. CDR3 nucleotide sequence: TGTGCCAGCAGCTTGGGACAGTACTACGAGCAGTACTTC.

This clonotype was seen many times. The rearrangement links TRBV20-1 to TRBJ1-5; TRBD1 agrees at 8 bases. Germline V lookup: CDR1 DFQATT, CDR2 SNEGSKA (reference sequence). The CDR3 runs to 16 residues. The V gene end was trimmed by 1 base and the J gene end by 7 bases; junction bases not matched to a gene: 12. CDR3 protein: CSARGPSGGVDQPQHF. The CDR3 nucleotides read TGCAGTGCTAGAGGCCCTTCAGGGGGCGTTGACCAGCCCCAGCATTTT.

This clonotype was seen at least ten times. This rearrangement joins TRBV2 to TRBJ1-1, with D unclear. The CDR3 extends over 11 amino acids. Germline assignment: CDR1 SNHLY and CDR2 FYNNEI. The germline V and J ends were trimmed by 7 bases and 2 bases, with 5 bases remaining between them. The CDR3 DNA reads TGTGCCAGCAACGAAAACACTGAAGCTTTCTTT. As protein: CASNENTEAFF.